The count of the clone carrying this T cell receptor (beta chain) is one. Enrolment of Seattle patients took place during active infection, and they were followed longitudinally. Original processing notes: Amplified reference gene primers provided the basis for estimating nucleated cell counts. Here immunoSEQ multiplex PCR was the method, and the copy in TCRdb shows in-frame clones only, minus some. That table is the source of V, J and clone size, and D and trimming were worked out from the DNA. This sample has just under 350,000 clones; around 86% occur once, and the top ten carry about 6%. These data are taken from a study of blood T cell repertoires in COVID-19. On the study more broadly: Sites across the United States, Italy and Spain contributed samples from acute and convalescent COVID-19.

Looked up from germline, CDR1 is PRHDT and CDR2 is FYEKMQ (reference sequence). The V segment lost 5 bases and the J segment 5 bases; nucleotides outside the gene matches: 5. The CDR3 totals 15 residues. The rearrangement joins TRBV13 to TRBJ2-2; TRBD2 matches 10 bases. The receptor was isolated from a woman aged 45-65 years with COVID-19, enrolled during active disease. Sequencing input: peripheral blood. The CDR3 loop is CASSPSGSLTGELFF. In nucleotides, the CDR3 is TGTGCCAGCAGCCCTAGCGGGAGTCTAACCGGGGAGCTGTTTTTT.